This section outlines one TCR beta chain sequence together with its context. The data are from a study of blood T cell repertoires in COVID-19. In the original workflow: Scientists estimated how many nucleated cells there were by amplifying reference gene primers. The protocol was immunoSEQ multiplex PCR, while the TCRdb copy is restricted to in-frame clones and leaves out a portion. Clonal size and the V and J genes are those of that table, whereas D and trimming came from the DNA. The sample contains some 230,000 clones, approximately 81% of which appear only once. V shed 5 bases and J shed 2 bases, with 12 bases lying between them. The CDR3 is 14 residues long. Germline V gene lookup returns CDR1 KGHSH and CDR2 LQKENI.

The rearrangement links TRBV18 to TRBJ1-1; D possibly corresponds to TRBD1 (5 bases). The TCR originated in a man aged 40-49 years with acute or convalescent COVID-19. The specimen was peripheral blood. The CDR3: CASSVSGGNTEAFF. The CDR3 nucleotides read TGTGCCAGCTCAGTCTCCGGGGGAAACACTGAAGCTTTCTTT.